This T cell receptor (beta chain) was sequenced for a study of metastatic and nonmetastatic thyroid tumors. Study summary: Where malignant and benign thyroid patients were concerned, repertoires were compared across blood and tumor or nodule tissue.

Authors' methods: A papillary thyroid cancer distant-metastasis classifier was built from CDR3 differences across clinicopathological groups. With MiXCR, TCRdb reprocessed the PCR reads. TCRdb, rather than the study authors, made the V and J calls. In the table there are fewer than 30,000 clones, 16% of which are singletons. In this sample, this clone is medium-sized. The antigen is undetermined. Overall study results and limits: Malignant thyroid tumors reportedly had TCR beta diversity that was significantly higher than in benign nodules, in blood and tumor.

V dropped 4 bases and J dropped 2 bases, with 21 bases sitting between them. CDR1 MDHEN and CDR2 SYDVKM come from the germline V gene. This CDR3 is 17 amino acids long. No treatment of any kind had been given to any patient before thyroid surgery. The sequence derives from a female donor with papillary thyroid cancer or a benign thyroid nodule (not recorded which). Some clones in this sample may be carry-over from other donors' samples. Sequences were obtained from blood. V usage is TRBV28 and J usage is TRBJ2-7, with D perhaps matching TRBD1 (6 bases). The DNA of the CDR3 is TGTGCCAGCAGTTCATTGTTATTCTCGGACAGAACCTACGAGCAGTACTTC. It translates to CASSSLLFSDRTYEQYF.